Listed below are T cell receptor beta chains from one sample, sequenced in a study of T cell responses to AZD1222 COVID-19 vaccine. The method was immunoSEQ multiplex PCR; TCRdb's version includes in-frame clones alone and lacks a portion of them. The sample carries 150,000 to 200,000 clones, approximately 94% recorded once. Sequenced here: peripheral blood, sampled on day 0 of AZD1222 vaccination. The receptors stem from an adult in good health. Both conserved end residues are part of each CDR3. Each record gives: D gene, clone size, V gene, J gene, CDR3 protein, CDR3 DNA. A D gene is named only where the DNA matches it firmly. Some rows have no size entry. The others give once, few or many, or a class for an expanded clone.

TRBD1,.,TRBV28,TRBJ2-1,CAISGDRVINEQFF,TGTGCCATCAGTGGTGACAGGGTGATTAATGAGCAGTTCTTC
TRBD2,.,TRBV25-1,TRBJ2-6,CASGRTSGIGANVLTF,TGTGCCAGCGGACGGACTAGCGGGATTGGGGCCAACGTCCTGACTTTC
.,.,TRBV28,TRBJ2-7,CASSLGGQGAYEQYF,TGTGCCAGCAGTTTGGGTGGGCAGGGCGCCTACGAGCAGTACTTC
.,.,TRBV5-4,TRBJ2-3,CASSLDGLRSGTDTQYF,TGTGCCAGCAGCTTGGACGGGTTGAGGAGTGGGACCGATACGCAGTATTTT
.,.,TRBV7-9,TRBJ1-2,CASSTGTGDFYGYTF,TGTGCCAGCAGCACAGGCACAGGCGACTTCTATGGCTACACCTTC
.,.,TRBV10-1,TRBJ1-5,CASSYGTDQPQHF,TGCGCCAGCAGCTATGGGACGGATCAGCCCCAGCATTTT
TRBD1,.,TRBV19,TRBJ2-7,CASSEQGYAYEQYF,TGTGCCAGTAGCGAACAGGGGTATGCCTACGAGCAGTACTTC
.,once,TRBV29-1,TRBJ2-7,CSVIRTSYEQYF,TGCAGCGTTATCCGGACAAGCTACGAGCAGTACTTC
.,.,TRBV30,TRBJ1-1,CAWSVRAEAFF,TGTGCCTGGAGTGTCCGTGCTGAAGCTTTCTTT
TRBD1,.,TRBV14,TRBJ1-1,CASSQVRQGGVGAFF,TGTGCCAGCAGCCAAGTTCGTCAGGGGGGCGTTGGAGCTTTCTTT
.,.,TRBV7-3,TRBJ1-6,CASSLGAGTPLHF,TGTGCCAGCAGCTTAGGGGCGGGAACACCCCTCCACTTT
TRBD2,.,TRBV5-1,TRBJ2-5,CASSLGAGGGETQYF,TGCGCCAGCAGCTTAGGAGCGGGAGGAGGTGAGACCCAGTACTTC
TRBD1,once,TRBV9,TRBJ2-7,CASSVHDRAYEQYF,TGTGCCAGCAGCGTACATGACAGGGCCTACGAGCAGTACTTC
TRBD1,.,TRBV9,TRBJ1-2,CASSVGQGGQGYGYTF,TGTGCCAGCAGCGTAGGACAAGGGGGACAGGGCTATGGCTACACCTTC
.,.,TRBV28,TRBJ1-5,CASSSTDQPQHF,TGTGCCAGCAGCTCGACAGATCAGCCCCAGCATTTT
.,once,TRBV5-6,TRBJ2-7,CASSWGRGDEQYF,TGTGCCAGCAGCTGGGGCCGGGGAGACGAGCAGTACTTC
.,.,TRBV10-2,TRBJ2-7,CASKIMISSYEQYF,TGCGCCAGCAAAATTATGATCTCCTCCTACGAGCAGTACTTC
.,.,TRBV6-1,TRBJ1-1,CASSETRGHTEAFF,TGTGCCAGCAGTGAAACCAGGGGTCACACTGAAGCTTTCTTT